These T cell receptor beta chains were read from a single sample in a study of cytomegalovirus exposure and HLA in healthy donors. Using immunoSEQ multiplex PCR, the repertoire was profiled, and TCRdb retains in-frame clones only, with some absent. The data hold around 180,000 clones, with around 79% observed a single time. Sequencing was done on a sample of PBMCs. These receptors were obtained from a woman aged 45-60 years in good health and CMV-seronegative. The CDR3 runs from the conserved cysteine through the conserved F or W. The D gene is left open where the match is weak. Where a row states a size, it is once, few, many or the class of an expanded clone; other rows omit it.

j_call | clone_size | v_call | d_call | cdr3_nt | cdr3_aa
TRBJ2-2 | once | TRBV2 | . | TGTGCCAGCAGCATTGACAGGTCGGGCGGGGAGCTGTTTTTT | CASSIDRSGGELFF
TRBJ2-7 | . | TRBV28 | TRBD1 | TGTGCCAGCACCCTCGGTAAGGGACAGTCCTACGAGCAGTACTTC | CASTLGKGQSYEQYF
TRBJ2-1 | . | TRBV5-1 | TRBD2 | TGCGCCAGCAGCTCGTCCGGGGGAGGGAGGTTCTACAATGAGCAGTTCTTC | CASSSSGGGRFYNEQFF
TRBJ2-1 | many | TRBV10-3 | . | TGTGCCATCAGCGGGTCCCCAAATGAGCAGTTCTTC | CAISGSPNEQFF
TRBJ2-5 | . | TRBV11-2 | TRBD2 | TGTGCCAGCAGCCCCCGTCGGACTAGCGGGGCGTCACAAGAGACCCAGTACTTC | CASSPRRTSGASQETQYF
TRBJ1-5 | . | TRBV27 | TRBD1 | TGTGCCAGCAGTTTAAGAGGGACAGGGTATTCAGAGCAGCCCCAGCATTTT | CASSLRGTGYSEQPQHF
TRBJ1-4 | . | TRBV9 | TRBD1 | TGTGCCAGCAGCGTGGGGACAGGGGTAGAAAAACTGTTTTTT | CASSVGTGVEKLFF
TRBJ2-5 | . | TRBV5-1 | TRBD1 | TGCGCCAGCAGCTTGGCTCCAGGGGGATTTAGGAACTTGCAAGAGACCCAGTACTTC | CASSLAPGGFRNLQETQYF
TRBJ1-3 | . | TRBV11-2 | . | TGTGCCAGCAGCCCCTTAAGGGGTACAGGAAACACCATATATTTT | CASSPLRGTGNTIYF
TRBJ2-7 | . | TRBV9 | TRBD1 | TGTGCCAGCAGCCCCCAGACAGGGGGCGCCGAGCAGTACTTC | CASSPQTGGAEQYF
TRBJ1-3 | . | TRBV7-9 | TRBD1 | TGTGCCAGCAGCTTCCGGACAGGGGACAAAATCTCCTCTGGAAACACCATATATTTT | CASSFRTGDKISSGNTIYF
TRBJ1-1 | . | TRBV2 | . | TGTGCCAGCAGCATATTAACTCAGGGGACAGAAGCTTTCTTT | CASSILTQGTEAFF
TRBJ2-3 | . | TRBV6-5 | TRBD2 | TGTGCCAGCAGTTACTTTCCTAGCGGGGCCACAGATACGCAGTATTTT | CASSYFPSGATDTQYF
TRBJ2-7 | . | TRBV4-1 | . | TGCGCCAGCAGCCGTTTAGCCGGGCCAGGGGGGTACGAGCAGTACTTC | CASSRLAGPGGYEQYF
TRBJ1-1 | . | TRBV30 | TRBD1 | TGTGCCTGGAGTGCGGGGCGCTATGCCGGGGTTCGGACAGGGGGCAGGGAAGCTTTCTTT | CAWSAGRYAGVRTGGREAFF
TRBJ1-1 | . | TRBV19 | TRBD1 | TGTGCCAGTAAAGAACAGGGGGGCACTGAAGCTTTCTTT | CASKEQGGTEAFF
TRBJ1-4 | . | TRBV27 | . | TGTGCCAGCAGTTCTTACACTCCGGGGGTTGAAAAACTGTTTTTT | CASSSYTPGVEKLFF
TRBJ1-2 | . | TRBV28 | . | TGTGCCAGCAGGACCGGGTCCCCAAGGGGCGACACCTTC | CASRTGSPRGDTF
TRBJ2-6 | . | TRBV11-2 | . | TGTGCCAGCAGCTTAGATGGGGCCTCTGGGGCCAACGTCCTGACTTTC | CASSLDGASGANVLTF
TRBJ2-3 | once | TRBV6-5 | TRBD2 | TGTGCCAGCAGTTGGGGCGGGAGGGTCACAGATATGCAGTATTTT | CASSWGGRVTDMQYF
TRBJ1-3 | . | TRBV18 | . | TGTGCCAGCTCACCTGCCCAAATCCAGTCTGGAAACACCATATATTTT | CASSPAQIQSGNTIYF
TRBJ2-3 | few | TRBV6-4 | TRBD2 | TGTGCCAGCAGTGACGTTAGCGGGAGCACAGATACGCAGTATTTT | CASSDVSGSTDTQYF
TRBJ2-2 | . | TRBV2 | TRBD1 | TGTGCCAGCAGTGAAAGGGGGCAGGGACGGAACACCGGGGAGCTGTTTTTT | CASSERGQGRNTGELFF
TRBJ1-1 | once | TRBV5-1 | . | TGCGCCAGCAGCTTGGGAGGTGGGACTGAAGCTTTCTTT | CASSLGGGTEAFF
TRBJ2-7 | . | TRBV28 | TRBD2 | TGTGCCAGCAGGCGGCGGGGGGCCTACTCCTACGAGCAGTACTTC | CASRRRGAYSYEQYF
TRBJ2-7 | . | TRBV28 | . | TGTGCCAGCAGTTTTATCGGCGGGGATGCCTACGAGCAGTACTTC | CASSFIGGDAYEQYF
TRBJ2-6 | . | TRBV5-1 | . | TGCGCCAGCACAAGCGAGGCGTACTCTGGGGCCAACGTCCTGACTTTC | CASTSEAYSGANVLTF
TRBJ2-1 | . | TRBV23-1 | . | TGCGCCAGCAGGCTCTCGGACAGATTCCACAATGAGCAGTTCTTC | CASRLSDRFHNEQFF
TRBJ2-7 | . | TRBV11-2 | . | TGTGCCAGCAGCTTACGTAGTTACGAGCAGTACTTC | CASSLRSYEQYF
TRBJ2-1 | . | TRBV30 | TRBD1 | TGTGCCTGCTTCCTCGGACAGGGCTCCTACAATGAGCAGTTCTTC | CACFLGQGSYNEQFF
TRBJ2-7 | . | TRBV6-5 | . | TGTGCCAGCAGTTACTCGGGTCGGGGGTACTACGAGCAGTACTTC | CASSYSGRGYYEQYF
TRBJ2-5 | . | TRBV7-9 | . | TGTGCCAGCGGAGTGGAGACCCAGTACTTC | CASGVETQYF
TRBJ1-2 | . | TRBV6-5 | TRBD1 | TGTGCCAGCAGCTTCATAGGACAGGGATTTAGGGGCTACACCTTC | CASSFIGQGFRGYTF
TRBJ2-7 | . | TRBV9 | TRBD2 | TGTGCCAGCAGCGTAAGCGGGAGTGGGCTCGAGCAGTACTTC | CASSVSGSGLEQYF
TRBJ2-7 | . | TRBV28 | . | TGTGCCAGCAGTGAGAACTACGAGCAGTACTTC | CASSENYEQYF
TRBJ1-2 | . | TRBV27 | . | TGTGCCAGCGGAACAGGGATTACCTATGGCTACACCTTC | CASGTGITYGYTF
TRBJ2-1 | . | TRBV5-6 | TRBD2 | TGTGCCAGCAGCTTGCAACACAAGACTAGCGGGAGAAGGTATGAGCAGTTCTTC | CASSLQHKTSGRRYEQFF
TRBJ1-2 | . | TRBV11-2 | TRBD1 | TGTGCCAGCAGCTTAGATTCGGGGACAGCTTATTATGGCTACACCTTC | CASSLDSGTAYYGYTF
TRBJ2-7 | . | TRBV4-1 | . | TGCGCCAGCAGCCAAGATGAGGGGGGGACCTACGAGCAGTACTTC | CASSQDEGGTYEQYF
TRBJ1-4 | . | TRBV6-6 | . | TGTGCCAGCAGTAAGGACAGTTACGAAAAACTGTTTTTT | CASSKDSYEKLFF
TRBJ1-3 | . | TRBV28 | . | TGTGCCAGCAGAATCGGGAGATTTGGGCGAGACTCTGGAAACACCATATATTTT | CASRIGRFGRDSGNTIYF
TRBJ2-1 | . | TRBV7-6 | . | TGTGCCAGCAGCCCAGGGGGAGGAAGCGCCTACAATGAGCAGTTCTTC | CASSPGGGSAYNEQFF
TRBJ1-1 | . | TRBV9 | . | TGTGCCAGCAGCTCAGAGGGGGTCCGGGAAGCTTTCTTC | CASSSEGVREAFF
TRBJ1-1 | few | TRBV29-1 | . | TGCAGCGTTGAACGTGGTAGCAGCGAAGCTTTCTTT | CSVERGSSEAFF
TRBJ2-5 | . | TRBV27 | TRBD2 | TGTGCCAGCAGTCGAACTAGCGGGGGGGGCGGGACCCAGTACTTC | CASSRTSGGGGTQYF
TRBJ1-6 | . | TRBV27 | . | TGTGCCAGCAGCCCCCATGCCCGGGGAATCACCCTCGAAATATATAATTCACCCCTCCACTTT | CASSPHARGITLEIYNSPLHF
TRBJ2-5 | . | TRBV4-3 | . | TGCGCCAGCAGCCACGGACAGCGTCTTCAAGAGACCCAGTACTTC | CASSHGQRLQETQYF